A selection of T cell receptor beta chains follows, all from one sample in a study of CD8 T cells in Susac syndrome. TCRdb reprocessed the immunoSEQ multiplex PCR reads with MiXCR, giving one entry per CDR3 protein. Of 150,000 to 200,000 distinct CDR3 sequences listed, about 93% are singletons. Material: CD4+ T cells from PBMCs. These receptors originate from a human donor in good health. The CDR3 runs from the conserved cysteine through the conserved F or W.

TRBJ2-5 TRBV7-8 CASSLRGSVETQYF
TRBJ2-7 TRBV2 CASSVDRSSYEQYF
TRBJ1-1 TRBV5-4 CASSLERGTEAFF
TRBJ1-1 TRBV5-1 CASSLVGIGTEAFF
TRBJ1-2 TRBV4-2 CASSQDSYSGLGYGYTF
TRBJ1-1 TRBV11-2 CASSLGSGGAIPAFF
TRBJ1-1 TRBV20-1 CSARFTGTEAFF
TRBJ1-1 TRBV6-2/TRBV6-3 CASSYSSSGVAEAFF
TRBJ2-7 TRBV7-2 CASSSPGGIHEQYF
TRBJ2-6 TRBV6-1 CASSQTGGGGANVLTF
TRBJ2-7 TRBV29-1 CSVEGSTYEQYF
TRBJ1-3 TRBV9 CASSVESSRAGNTIYF
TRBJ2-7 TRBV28 CASRTQGGEAYEQYF
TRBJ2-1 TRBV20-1 CSARKAGATYNEQFF